These T cell receptor beta chains were read from a single sample in a study of blood T cell repertoires in COVID-19. Data came from immunoSEQ multiplex PCR; TCRdb stores just in-frame clones and leaves some out. Of 250,000 to 350,000 clones in the sample, around 84% are singletons; the top ten hold about 1.5%. Input material: peripheral blood. These receptors originate from a human donor with COVID-19, enrolled during active disease. The donor label of this sample is uncertain. CDR3s include the opening cysteine and the closing phenylalanine or tryptophan. The order of the fields is D gene, clone size, J gene, V gene, CDR3 protein, CDR3 DNA. D genes are given only for firm matches. A clone size is listed for some rows: how often the clone was seen (once, few, many), or a class if it is expanded.

D: .
size: .
J: TRBJ1-2
V: TRBV6-1
CDR3: CASSDGFYGYTF
DNA: TGTGCCAGCAGTGACGGGTTCTATGGCTACACCTTC

D: .
size: few
J: TRBJ2-1
V: TRBV25-1
CDR3: CASSPRRGTYNEQFF
DNA: TGTGCCAGCAGTCCTCGGCGGGGAACCTACAATGAGCAGTTCTTC

D: .
size: .
J: TRBJ2-7
V: TRBV6-6
CDR3: CASSYNGDTYEQYF
DNA: TGTGCCAGCAGCTACAACGGCGACACCTACGAGCAGTACTTC

D: .
size: .
J: TRBJ2-2
V: TRBV6-5
CDR3: CASSFGPRGTGELFF
DNA: TGTGCCAGCAGTTTCGGCCCTCGGGGGACCGGGGAGCTGTTTTTT

D: TRBD1
size: .
J: TRBJ2-6
V: TRBV5-1
CDR3: CASSPQPGTARSGANVLTF
DNA: TGCGCCAGCAGCCCACAGCCCGGGACAGCGCGCTCTGGGGCCAACGTCCTGACTTTC

D: TRBD2
size: once
J: TRBJ2-6
V: TRBV18
CDR3: CASSPELLSGTGANVLTF
DNA: TGTGCCAGCTCACCAGAACTTCTCAGCGGGACTGGGGCCAACGTCCTGACTTTC

D: .
size: once
J: TRBJ2-3
V: TRBV19
CDR3: CASSIRGRGTDTQYF
DNA: TGTGCCAGTAGTATCAGAGGGCGCGGCACAGATACGCAGTATTTT

D: .
size: .
J: TRBJ1-2
V: TRBV2
CDR3: CASGGGTPYYGYTF
DNA: TGTGCCAGCGGGGGGGGGACTCCCTACTATGGCTACACCTTC

D: .
size: .
J: TRBJ2-7
V: TRBV6-5
CDR3: CASSTSGGRVYEQYF
DNA: .

D: TRBD1
size: .
J: TRBJ1-5
V: TRBV19
CDR3: CASREDRGSLPQHF
DNA: TGTGCCAGTAGAGAGGACAGGGGATCCTTGCCCCAGCATTTT

D: .
size: .
J: TRBJ1-4
V: TRBV3-1/TRBV3-2
CDR3: CASSHLFARGLSGEKLFF
DNA: TGTGCCAGCAGCCACTTATTTGCCAGGGGTTTATCGGGTGAAAAACTGTTTTTT

D: TRBD2
size: .
J: TRBJ2-1
V: TRBV24-1
CDR3: CATSDAGTSGRSYNEQFF
DNA: TGTGCCACCAGTGATGCCGGGACTAGCGGGAGGAGTTACAATGAGCAGTTCTTC

D: .
size: .
J: TRBJ1-5
V: TRBV19
CDR3: CASSLSTGYQPQHF
DNA: TGTGCCAGTAGCCTCTCGACGGGGTATCAGCCCCAGCATTTT

D: TRBD2
size: .
J: TRBJ2-7
V: TRBV30
CDR3: CAWSPLRELAEYF
DNA: TGTGCCTGGAGTCCCCTCCGGGAGCTAGCGGAGTACTTC

D: TRBD1
size: few
J: TRBJ2-7
V: TRBV3-1/TRBV3-2
CDR3: CASSTTGVEQYF
DNA: TGTGCCAGCAGCACGACAGGGGTCGAGCAGTACTTC

D: .
size: .
J: TRBJ2-1
V: TRBV20-1
CDR3: CSARRWNEQFF
DNA: TGCAGTGCTAGGAGGTGGAATGAGCAGTTCTTC

D: TRBD1
size: .
J: TRBJ1-3
V: TRBV19
CDR3: CASGQGRGNTIYF
DNA: TGTGCCAGTGGACAGGGACGTGGAAACACCATATATTTT

D: .
size: few
J: TRBJ2-3
V: TRBV10-3
CDR3: CAISESGGSTDTQYF
DNA: TGTGCCATCAGTGAGTCCGGGGGTAGCACAGATACGCAGTATTTT

D: .
size: .
J: TRBJ2-2
V: TRBV27
CDR3: CASSSRAGWTGELFF
DNA: TGTGCCAGCAGTTCCCGGGCAGGGTGGACCGGGGAGCTGTTTTTT

D: TRBD2
size: .
J: TRBJ2-7
V: TRBV6-1
CDR3: CASSDTSTSGRADSYEQYF
DNA: TGTGCCAGCAGTGACACCTCAACTAGCGGGAGGGCCGATTCCTACGAGCAGTACTTC

D: .
size: .
J: TRBJ2-7
V: TRBV29-1
CDR3: CSVSQGGKTEEQYF
DNA: TGCAGCGTGTCACAGGGAGGGAAGACGGAGGAGCAGTACTTC

D: TRBD2
size: few
J: TRBJ2-1
V: TRBV10-3
CDR3: CAISAREDYNEQFF
DNA: TGTGCCATCAGTGCGCGGGAGGACTACAATGAGCAGTTCTTC

D: .
size: .
J: TRBJ2-2
V: TRBV5-1
CDR3: CASSLDRANTGELFF
DNA: TGCGCCAGCAGCTTGGACAGGGCAAACACCGGGGAGCTGTTTTTT

D: TRBD1
size: .
J: TRBJ1-1
V: TRBV7-9
CDR3: CASSPLPGQENTEAFF
DNA: TGTGCCAGCAGCCCTCTTCCGGGACAGGAGAACACTGAAGCTTTCTTT

D: TRBD1
size: .
J: TRBJ1-1
V: TRBV18
CDR3: CASSPSGTGGTEAFF
DNA: TGTGCCAGCTCACCATCCGGGACAGGGGGCACTGAAGCTTTCTTT

D: TRBD2
size: .
J: TRBJ2-5
V: TRBV7-2
CDR3: CASSPGTSGRAPETQYF
DNA: TGTGCCAGCAGCCCTGGGACTAGCGGGAGGGCCCCCGAGACCCAGTACTTC

D: .
size: .
J: TRBJ2-1
V: TRBV7-2
CDR3: CASSLGSPGVNEQFF
DNA: TGTGCCAGCAGCTTAGGTTCGCCAGGGGTGAATGAGCAGTTCTTC

D: .
size: .
J: TRBJ2-1
V: TRBV9
CDR3: CASSVDGGDSYNEQFF
DNA: TGTGCCAGCAGCGTAGATGGGGGCGACTCCTACAATGAGCAGTTCTTC

D: .
size: .
J: TRBJ1-6
V: TRBV9
CDR3: CASSVGQRSSSYNSPLHF
DNA: TGTGCCAGCAGCGTCGGCCAGCGGTCCAGCTCCTATAATTCACCCCTCCACTTT

D: .
size: .
J: TRBJ1-2
V: TRBV19
CDR3: CASSTLYGYTF
DNA: TGTGCCAGTAGTACCCTCTATGGCTACACCTTC

D: .
size: .
J: TRBJ2-5
V: TRBV2
CDR3: CASSVQGTETQYF
DNA: TGTGCCAGCAGTGTCCAAGGGACTGAGACCCAGTACTTC

D: .
size: .
J: TRBJ2-3
V: TRBV12-3/TRBV12-4
CDR3: CASTIPGIYTQYF
DNA: TGTGCCAGCACCATCCCGGGAATCTATACGCAGTATTTT

D: TRBD1
size: .
J: TRBJ2-7
V: TRBV5-5
CDR3: CASSTGQGEYFYEQYF
DNA: TGTGCCAGCAGCACGGGACAGGGGGAATATTTCTACGAGCAGTACTTC